Below, 32 T cell receptor beta chains from the same sample are listed, as sequenced in a study of cytomegalovirus exposure and HLA in healthy donors. Primers for the PCR totalled 60 Vbeta and 13 Jbeta. The method was immunoSEQ multiplex PCR; TCRdb's version includes in-frame clones alone and lacks a portion of them. Here the sample spans more than 100,000 clones, approximately 84% being singletons. Sequencing was done on a sample of PBMCs. All receptors come from a woman aged 18-29 years in good health and CMV-seronegative.

The chain has TRBV29-1 and TRBJ1-1, with D possibly TRBD1 on 6 matching bases. This CDR3 region has 15 residues. CDR1 and CDR2 (germline): SQVTM, ANQGSEA. V lost 7 bases to trimming and J lost 4 bases, with 22 bases between them. CDR3 protein: CSAAQGLSIGTEAFF. CDR3 sequence (DNA): TGCAGCGCGGCACAGGGCTTGTCAATTGGCACTGAAGCTTTCTTT.

V usage is TRBV7-8 and J usage is TRBJ1-1; D not resolved. This CDR3 spans 13 amino acids. V lost 5 bases to trimming and J lost 1 base, with 8 bases between them. CDR1 is SGHVS, CDR2 FQNEAQ, per germline. Here the CDR3 reads CASSTRQNTEAFF. As DNA, the CDR3 is TGTGCCAGCAGCACCAGACAGAACACTGAAGCTTTCTTT.

V is TRBV29-1 and J is TRBJ1-1, with 9 bases lining up with TRBD1. Germline-derived CDR1 and CDR2 are SQVTM and ANQGSEA. There are 12 residues in the CDR3. The junction had 5 bases not matched to a gene; V was cut back by 8 bases and J by 4 bases. CDR3 coding DNA: TGCAGCTTTAAGGACAGGGGCACTGAAGCTTTCTTT. The encoded protein is CSFKDRGTEAFF.

The rearrangement links TRBV7-2 to TRBJ2-2; the D gene is possibly TRBD2 (6 bases). The germline gives CDR1 SGHTA, CDR2 FQGNSA. The V and J ends lost 9 bases and 3 bases respectively, with 8 bases between them. This CDR3 contains 12 residues. In DNA, the CDR3 is TGTGCCAGAAGGGACTACACCGGGGAGCTGTTTTTT. Translated, it gives CARRDYTGELFF.

The chain recombines TRBV7-6 with TRBJ1-1, with D unresolved. Per germline, CDR1 SGHVS and CDR2 FNYEAQ. The CDR3 is made up of 11 amino acids. V lost 4 bases and J lost 5, with 5 bases in between. The CDR3 DNA is TGTGCCAGCAGCTCCCGTACTGAAGCTTTCTTT. It translates to CASSSRTEAFF.

V is TRBV5-6 and J is TRBJ1-3; D gene unclear. CDR1 and CDR2 from the germline V gene are SGHDT and YYEEEE. The CDR3 length is 13 residues. With 7 bases removed from V and 0 bases from J, the gap between germline ends came to 8 bases. The CDR3 loop reads CASGEVSGNTIYF. DNA of the CDR3: TGTGCCAGCGGGGAGGTCTCTGGAAACACCATATATTTT.

This chain links TRBV2 with TRBJ2-7, with a weak D call TRBD1 (6 bases). V was trimmed by 3 bases and J by 2 bases, leaving 8 bases between them. Germline-derived CDR1 and CDR2 are SNHLY and FYNNEI. CDR3 length equals 13 residues. In DNA form, the CDR3 reads TGTGCCAGCAGTGACAGGGGACCCTACGAGCAGTACTTC. Translating it yields CASSDRGPYEQYF.

The V and J genes are TRBV5-6 and TRBJ1-1, with D tentatively TRBD1 (5 bases). Trimming shortened V by 6 bases and J by 0 bases, and 27 bases separated the two germline ends. The germline gives CDR1 SGHDT, CDR2 YYEEEE. The CDR3 contains 19 residues. The chain's CDR3 is CASTFSVLVKGRVNTEAFF. The DNA for the CDR3 is TGTGCCAGCACCTTTTCTGTGTTGGTTAAGGGGCGAGTGAACACTGAAGCTTTCTTT.

This clone was seen more than once but under ten times. The CDR3 nucleotides are TGTGCCAGCAGTCTGGGACAGTCGGGCACTGAAGCTTTCTTT. It codes for CASSLGQSGTEAFF. The chain combines TRBV6-5 with TRBJ1-1; TRBD1 aligns across 7 bases. This CDR3 is 14 amino acids long. Per germline, CDR1 MNHEY and CDR2 SVGAGI. Losses at the gene ends were 5 bases for V and 4 bases for J; bases not matched to a gene: 7.

This sequence joins TRBV6-5 and TRBJ1-4, with a tentative D call TRBD1 (5 bases). Trimming cost V 0 bases and J 3 bases, with 11 bases left between them. Germline V gives CDR1 MNHEY, CDR2 SVGAGI. The CDR3 length is 16 residues. The CDR3 sequence is CASSYSSGRANEKLFF. CDR3 DNA sequence: TGTGCCAGCAGTTACTCGTCCGGCAGGGCTAATGAAAAACTGTTTTTT.

This rearrangement joins TRBV19 to TRBJ1-2; maybe TRBD1 (5 bases). The CDR3 totals 13 residues. Germline V gives CDR1 LNHDA, CDR2 SQIVND (reference sequence). V was pared by 6 bases and J by 8 bases, with 16 bases between. CDR3 loop: CASRGIAGQGYTF. The CDR3 bases are TGTGCCAGTAGGGGGATCGCAGGGCAGGGCTACACCTTC.

J is TRBJ2-5 and V is TRBV10-3; 11 bases align to TRBD1. The germline CDR1 and CDR2 sequences are ENHRY and SYGVKD. The CDR3 length is 15 residues. V was pared by 2 bases and J by 9 bases, with 8 bases of the junction left unmatched. The CDR3 DNA is TGTGCCATCAGTGAGGGCCGGACAGGGGGCGCGTCCCAGTACTTC. This translates into CAISEGRTGGASQYF.

This clone was seen more than once but under ten times. V and J are TRBV4-2 and TRBJ1-2; D is possibly TRBD1 (6 bases). V was cut by 0 bases and J by 4 bases, with 9 bases left in between. The V gene's germline CDR1 is LGHNA and CDR2 YNFKEQ. The CDR3 sequence is 14 residues long. The CDR3 DNA sequence: TGTGCCAGCAGCCAAGAGGGGGCACTCTATGGCTACACCTTC. This translates into CASSQEGALYGYTF.

The rearrangement links TRBV2 to TRBJ1-5; D gene uncertain. The germline V gene encodes CDR1 SNHLY and CDR2 FYNNEI. The CDR3 totals 15 residues. V was cut by 4 bases and J by 5 bases, with 15 bases left in between. Here the CDR3 reads CASSAPGGSHQPQHF. In DNA form, the CDR3 reads TGTGCCAGCAGTGCCCCGGGAGGGAGTCATCAGCCCCAGCATTTT.

V is TRBV7-9 and J is TRBJ1-2; no clear D gene. Germline V lookup: CDR1 SEHNR, CDR2 FQNEAQ (reference sequence). The V end lost 5 bases, the J end lost 4 bases, and 11 bases lay between the germline ends. The CDR3 has 13 residues. CDR3: CASSPLASYGYTF. The CDR3 DNA is TGTGCCAGCAGCCCCCTGGCCTCCTATGGCTACACCTTC.

This chain uses TRBV7-9 with TRBJ1-4; D remains ambiguous. The V end lost 5 bases, the J end lost 4 bases, and 11 bases lay between the germline ends. Germline V gene lookup returns CDR1 SEHNR and CDR2 FQNEAQ (reference sequence). This CDR3 has 14 amino acids. The CDR3 sequence: CASSHTEGNEKLFF. For the CDR3, the DNA is TGTGCCAGCAGCCACACAGAGGGTAATGAAAAACTGTTTTTT.

This chain uses TRBV6-1 with TRBJ2-5; TRBD2 is a possible D gene (6 bases). The CDR3 sequence is 15 residues long. Germline V gives CDR1 MNHNS, CDR2 SASEGT. Trimming removed 3 bases at V and 7 bases at J, with 18 bases between. CDR3 protein: CASSDRWGDEVTQYF. DNA of the CDR3: TGTGCCAGCAGTGACCGGTGGGGGGACGAGGTGACCCAGTACTTC.

The chain recombines TRBV6-4 with TRBJ1-1; D gene ambiguous. There are 13 residues in the CDR3. CDR1 and CDR2 (germline): MRHNA, SNTAGT. Deletions cut 6 bases from V and 1 base from J, with 9 bases between. The CDR3 region has the DNA TGTGCCAGCAGGATGAACTCGAACACTGAAGCTTTCTTT. It encodes CASRMNSNTEAFF.

V usage is TRBV7-6 and J usage is TRBJ2-7, with 8 bases matching TRBD2. This CDR3 is built from 15 residues. Trimming took 1 base from V and 1 from J; bases not matched to a gene: 3. Germline CDR1 reads SGHVS; CDR2 reads FNYEAQ. CDR3 in amino acids: CASSLGAGGSYEQYF. CDR3 coding DNA: TGTGCCAGCAGCTTAGGGGCGGGGGGATCCTACGAGCAGTACTTC.

The gene calls are TRBV5-1 and TRBJ1-1; D is undetermined. The V end was cut by 8 bases, the J end by 0 bases, with 11 bases between. The CDR3 spans 13 residues. CDR1 and CDR2 (germline): SGHRS, YFSETQ. The CDR3 sequence: CASRAVLNTEAFF. Here the CDR3 DNA reads TGCGCCAGTAGAGCGGTTCTGAACACTGAAGCTTTCTTT.

The chain employs TRBV29-1 and TRBJ1-2, with D uncertain. Germline-derived CDR1 and CDR2 are SQVTM and ANQGSEA. The ends were cut back, 2 bases at V and 0 bases at J, with 16 bases in the middle. CDR3 size: 16 residues. This chain's CDR3 is CSVETLSPDSNYGYTF. Written as DNA, the CDR3 is TGCAGCGTTGAAACGTTGTCACCCGACTCTAACTATGGCTACACCTTC.

This chain joins TRBV7-9 and TRBJ2-7, with D possibly TRBD2 on 6 matching bases. Germline loops: CDR1 SEHNR, CDR2 FQNEAQ (reference sequence). The ends were cut back, 8 bases at V and 7 bases at J, with 15 bases in the middle. CDR3 length: 12 amino acids. The CDR3: CASEGGSGEQYF. CDR3 DNA: TGTGCCAGCGAAGGAGGGTCTGGAGAGCAGTACTTC.

The chain couples TRBV29-1 to TRBJ2-7, with 8 bases that match TRBD2. CDR1 and CDR2 from the germline V gene are SQVTM and ANQGSEA. Trimming removed 7 bases from V and 7 bases from J; junction bases left unmatched: 12. The CDR3 is 13 residues long. The CDR3 coding sequence is TGCAGCGCGGGTGAGCCGGGAGGGAGAGAGCAGTACTTC. Protein: CSAGEPGGREQYF.

This clone was found once. The gene calls are TRBV27 and TRBJ2-2; the match to TRBD2 covers 7 bases. This CDR3 has 15 amino acids. The ends lost 5 bases at V and 3 bases at J; junction bases unmatched: 6. CDR1 MNHEY and CDR2 SMNVEV come from the germline V gene (reference sequence). The CDR3 loop is CASSVGTTYTGELFF. The CDR3 coding sequence is TGTGCCAGCAGTGTAGGGACTACTTACACCGGGGAGCTGTTTTTT.

The chain is built from TRBV6-4 and TRBJ2-3; TRBD1 matches at 7 bases. The CDR3 has 15 residues. The V segment lost 0 bases and the J segment 2 bases; nucleotides outside the gene matches: 2. Germline V CDR1 and CDR2: MRHNA, SNTAGT. Here the CDR3 DNA reads TGTGCCAGCAGTGACTCGAGGGGGCACACAGATACGCAGTATTTT. Translating it yields CASSDSRGHTDTQYF.

This chain connects TRBV6-1 to TRBJ2-1, with a possible D match to TRBD2 (6 bases). V was shortened by 1 base and J by 8 bases, with 18 bases between the two germline ends. CDR1 and CDR2 from the germline V gene are MNHNS and SASEGT. The CDR3 has 16 amino acids. The CDR3 sequence is CASSEGIGLLLDEQFF. The CDR3 DNA is TGTGCCAGCAGTGAAGGAATAGGACTACTCTTGGATGAGCAGTTCTTC.

V is TRBV5-6 and J is TRBJ1-1; D remains ambiguous. The ends were cut back, 4 bases at V and 7 bases at J, with 17 bases in the middle. CDR1 is SGHDT and CDR2 is YYEEEE in the germline V gene. The CDR3 loop spans 14 amino acids. The CDR3 nucleotides are TGTGCCAGCAGCCCTGAGGTTGCGGCGGGTGAAGCTTTCTTT. Translation gives CASSPEVAAGEAFF. The whole variable domain, filled in from reference TRBV5-6 and TRBJ1-1, reads DAGVTQSPTHLIKTRGQQVTLRCSPKSGHDTVSWYQQALGQGPQFIFQYYEEEERQRGNFPDRFSGHQFPNYSSELNVNALLLGDSALYLCASSPEVAAGEAFFGQGTRLTVV.

V usage is TRBV6-6 and J usage is TRBJ2-7; 7 nucleotides match TRBD2. Germline V gene data show CDR1 as MNHNY and CDR2 as SVGAGI (reference sequence). With V trimmed by 7 bases and J by 5 bases, 8 bases remained unmatched. CDR3 size: 13 residues. The CDR3 DNA reads TGTGCCAGCACCGAGGCGGGAGTCAACGAGCAGTACTTC. Amino acid sequence: CASTEAGVNEQYF.

J is TRBJ2-1 and V is TRBV5-4; 14 nucleotides align to TRBD2. CDR3 length: 17 amino acids. V lost 0 bases to trimming and J lost 8 bases; unmatched junction nucleotides: 7. CDR1 is SGHNT, CDR2 YYREEE, per germline (reference sequence). CDR3 sequence: CASSLDPGTSGSDEQFF. The CDR3 DNA sequence: TGTGCCAGCAGCTTGGACCCCGGGACTAGCGGGAGTGATGAGCAGTTCTTC.

V and J are TRBV18 and TRBJ1-1; maybe TRBD1 (6 bases). Looked up from germline, CDR1 is KGHSH and CDR2 is LQKENI. The CDR3 extends over 13 amino acids. Trimming removed 3 bases from V and 12 bases from J, with 17 bases in between. As DNA, the CDR3 is TGTGCCAGCTCACCTTCAGGGGACATAGGGACTTTCTTT. Residues: CASSPSGDIGTFF.

The rearrangement joins TRBV7-2 to TRBJ1-5, with 7 bases identical to TRBD1. The V gene's germline CDR1 is SGHTA and CDR2 FQGNSA. Trimming cost V 5 bases and J 0 bases; bases outside gene matches: 7. CDR3 length: 16 residues. CDR3 bases: TGTGCCAGCAGCCCTAGTCCAGGGGGTAGCAATCAGCCCCAGCATTTT. Its translation: CASSPSPGGSNQPQHF.

The chain links TRBV30 to TRBJ1-5, with D maybe TRBD1 (6 bases). The CDR3 runs to 13 residues. V was cut by 1 base and J by 4 bases, with 8 bases left in between. CDR1 GTSNPN and CDR2 SVGIG come from the germline V gene (reference sequence). CDR3 amino acids: CAWSGGQNQPQHF. DNA for the CDR3: TGTGCCTGGAGTGGGGGGCAAAATCAGCCCCAGCATTTT.